This entry concerns a single T cell receptor beta chain. The antigen is undetermined. This record comes from a study of T cells in Graves' hyperthyroidism and ophthalmopathy. General study points: Also found in blood were most expanded thyroid clonotypes above 0.001. Using 13 V-J features, a model discriminated ophthalmopathy from stable hyperthyroidism.

The CDR3 regions of TCR beta were amplified from RNA transcripts. First-round RT-PCR targeting the TCR CDR3 was performed with the HTBI primer set. TCRdb reanalysed the multiplex PCR reads using MiXCR and keeps one entry per CDR3 protein. The sample holds hundreds of thousands of distinct CDR3 sequences, approximately 18% seen once. V gave up 3 bases and J gave up 2 bases, with 13 bases separating them. This CDR3 comprises 15 residues. Germline loops: CDR1 SGDLS, CDR2 YYNGEE. This clonotype was sampled from a woman between 50 and 59 years old with Graves' hyperthyroidism that later progressed to Graves' ophthalmopathy. The chain couples TRBV9 to TRBJ2-3; D not certain. The specimen was blood. The CDR3 region is CASSGTADPTDTQYF. The CDR3 DNA reads TGTGCCAGCAGCGGGACGGCGGATCCCACAGATACGCAGTATTTT.